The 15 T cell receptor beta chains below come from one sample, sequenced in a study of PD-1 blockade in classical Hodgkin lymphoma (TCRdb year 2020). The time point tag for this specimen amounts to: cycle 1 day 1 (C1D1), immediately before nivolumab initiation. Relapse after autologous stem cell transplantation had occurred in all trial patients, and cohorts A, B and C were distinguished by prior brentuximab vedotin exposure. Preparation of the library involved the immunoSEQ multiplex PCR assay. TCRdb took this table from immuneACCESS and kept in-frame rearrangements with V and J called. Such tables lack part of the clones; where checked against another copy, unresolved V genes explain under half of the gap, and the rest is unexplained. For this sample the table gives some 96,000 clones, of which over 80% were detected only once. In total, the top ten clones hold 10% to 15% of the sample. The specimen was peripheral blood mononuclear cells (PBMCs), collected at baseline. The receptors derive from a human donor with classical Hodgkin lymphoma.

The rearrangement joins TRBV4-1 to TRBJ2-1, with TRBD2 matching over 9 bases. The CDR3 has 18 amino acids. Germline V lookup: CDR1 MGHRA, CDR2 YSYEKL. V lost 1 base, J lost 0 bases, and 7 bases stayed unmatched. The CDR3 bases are TGCGCCAGCAGCCAAGGATCTCATAGCGGGAGCTCCTACAATGAGCAGTTCTTC. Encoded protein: CASSQGSHSGSSYNEQFF.

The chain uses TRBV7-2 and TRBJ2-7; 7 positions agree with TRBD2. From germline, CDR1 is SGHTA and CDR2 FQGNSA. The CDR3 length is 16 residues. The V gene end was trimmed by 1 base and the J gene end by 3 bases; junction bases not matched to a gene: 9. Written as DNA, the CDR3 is TGTGCCAGCAGCTTAGTGGCTAGCGGCACGCTCTACGAGCAGTACTTC. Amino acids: CASSLVASGTLYEQYF.

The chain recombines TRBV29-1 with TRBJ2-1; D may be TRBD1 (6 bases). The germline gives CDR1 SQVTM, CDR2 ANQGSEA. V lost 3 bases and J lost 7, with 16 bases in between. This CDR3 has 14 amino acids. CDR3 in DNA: TGCAGCGTTGATGGCCAGGGGCTGGGAAATGAGCAGTTCTTC. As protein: CSVDGQGLGNEQFF.

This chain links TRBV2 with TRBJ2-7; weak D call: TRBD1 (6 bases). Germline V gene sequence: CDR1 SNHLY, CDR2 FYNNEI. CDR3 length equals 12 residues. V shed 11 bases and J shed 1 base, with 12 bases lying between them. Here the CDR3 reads CAVPGQSYEQYF. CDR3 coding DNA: TGTGCCGTACCGGGACAATCCTACGAGCAGTACTTC.

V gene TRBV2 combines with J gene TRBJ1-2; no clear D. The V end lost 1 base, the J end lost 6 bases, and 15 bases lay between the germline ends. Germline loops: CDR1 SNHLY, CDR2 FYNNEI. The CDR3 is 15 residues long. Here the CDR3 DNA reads TGTGCCAGCAGTGAAGTCCCGGGCGGCGGGAATGGCTACACCTTC. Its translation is CASSEVPGGGNGYTF.

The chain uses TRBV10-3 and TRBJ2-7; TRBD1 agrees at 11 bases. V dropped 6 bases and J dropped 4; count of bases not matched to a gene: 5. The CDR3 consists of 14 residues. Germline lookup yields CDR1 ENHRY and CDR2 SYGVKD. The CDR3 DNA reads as TGTGCCATCAGAGGGGACAGGGGGACTTACGAGCAGTACTTC. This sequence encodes CAIRGDRGTYEQYF.

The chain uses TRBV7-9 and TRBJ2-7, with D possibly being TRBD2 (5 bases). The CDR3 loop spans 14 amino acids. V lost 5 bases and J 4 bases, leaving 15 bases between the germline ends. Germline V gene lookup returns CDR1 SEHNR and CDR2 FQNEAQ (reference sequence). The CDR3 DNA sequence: TGTGCCAGCAGCCTATCGGGGAGAGAGTACGAGCAGTACTTC. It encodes CASSLSGREYEQYF.

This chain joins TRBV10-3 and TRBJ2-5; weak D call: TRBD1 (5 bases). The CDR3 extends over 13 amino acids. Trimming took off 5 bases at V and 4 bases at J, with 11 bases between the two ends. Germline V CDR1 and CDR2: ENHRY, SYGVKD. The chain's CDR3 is CAISKGQSETQYF. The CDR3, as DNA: TGTGCCATCAGTAAGGGGCAGTCAGAGACCCAGTACTTC.

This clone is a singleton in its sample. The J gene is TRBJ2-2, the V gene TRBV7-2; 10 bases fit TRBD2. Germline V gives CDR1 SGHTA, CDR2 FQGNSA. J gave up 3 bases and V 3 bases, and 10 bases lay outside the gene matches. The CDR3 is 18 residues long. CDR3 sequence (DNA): TGTGCCAGCAGCTTTCGTACAGGGCTAGCGGGAGACACCGGGGAGCTGTTTTTT. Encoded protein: CASSFRTGLAGDTGELFF.

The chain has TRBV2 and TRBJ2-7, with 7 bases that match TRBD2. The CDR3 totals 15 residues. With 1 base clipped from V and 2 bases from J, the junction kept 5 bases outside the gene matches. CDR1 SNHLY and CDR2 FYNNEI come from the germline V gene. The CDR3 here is CASSEEASGTYEQYF. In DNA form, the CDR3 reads TGTGCCAGCAGTGAAGAGGCTAGCGGCACCTACGAGCAGTACTTC.

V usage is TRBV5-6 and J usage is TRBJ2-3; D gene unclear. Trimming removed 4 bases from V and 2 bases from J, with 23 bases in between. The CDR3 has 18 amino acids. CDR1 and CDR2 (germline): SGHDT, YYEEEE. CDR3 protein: CASSPPGAGTLITDTQYF. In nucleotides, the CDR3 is TGTGCCAGCAGCCCCCCCGGCGCTGGTACCCTGATCACAGATACGCAGTATTTT.

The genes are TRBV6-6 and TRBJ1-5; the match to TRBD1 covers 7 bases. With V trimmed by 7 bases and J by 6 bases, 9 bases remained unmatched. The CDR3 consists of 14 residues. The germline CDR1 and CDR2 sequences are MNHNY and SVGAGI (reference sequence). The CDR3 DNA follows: TGTGCCAGCACCCCGACAGGGAAGGGTCAGCCCCAGCATTTT. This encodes CASTPTGKGQPQHF.

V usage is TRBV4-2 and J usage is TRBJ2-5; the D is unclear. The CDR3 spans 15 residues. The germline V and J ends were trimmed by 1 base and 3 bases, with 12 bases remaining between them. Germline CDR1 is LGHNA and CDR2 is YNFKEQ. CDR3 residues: CASSQGFSGKETQYF. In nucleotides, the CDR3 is TGTGCCAGCAGCCAAGGGTTTTCAGGCAAAGAGACCCAGTACTTC.

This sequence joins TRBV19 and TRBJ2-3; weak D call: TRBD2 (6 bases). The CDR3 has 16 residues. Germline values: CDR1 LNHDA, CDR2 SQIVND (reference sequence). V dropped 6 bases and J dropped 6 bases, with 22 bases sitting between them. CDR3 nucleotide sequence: TGTGCCAGTAGAACCACTCTCCGGGGAGGTTCCGATACGCAGTATTTT. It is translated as CASRTTLRGGSDTQYF.

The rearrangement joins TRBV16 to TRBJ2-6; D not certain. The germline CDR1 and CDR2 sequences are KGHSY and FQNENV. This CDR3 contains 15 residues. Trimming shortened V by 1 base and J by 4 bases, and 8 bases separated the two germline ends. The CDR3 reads CASSQFGLGANVLTF. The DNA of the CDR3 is TGTGCCAGCAGCCAATTTGGCCTCGGGGCCAACGTCCTGACTTTC.